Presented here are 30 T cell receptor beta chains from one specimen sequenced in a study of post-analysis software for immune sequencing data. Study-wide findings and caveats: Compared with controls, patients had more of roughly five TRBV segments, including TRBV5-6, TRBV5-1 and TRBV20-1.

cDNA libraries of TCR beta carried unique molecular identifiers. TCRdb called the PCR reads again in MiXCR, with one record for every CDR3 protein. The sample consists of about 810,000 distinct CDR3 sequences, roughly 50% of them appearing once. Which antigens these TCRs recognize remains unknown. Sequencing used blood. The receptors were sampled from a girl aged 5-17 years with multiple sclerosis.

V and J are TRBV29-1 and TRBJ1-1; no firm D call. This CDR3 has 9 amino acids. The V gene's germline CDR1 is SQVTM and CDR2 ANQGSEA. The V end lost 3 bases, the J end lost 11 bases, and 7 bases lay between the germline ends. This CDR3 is CSVEGGAFF. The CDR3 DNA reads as TGCAGCGTTGAGGGAGGTGCTTTCTTT.

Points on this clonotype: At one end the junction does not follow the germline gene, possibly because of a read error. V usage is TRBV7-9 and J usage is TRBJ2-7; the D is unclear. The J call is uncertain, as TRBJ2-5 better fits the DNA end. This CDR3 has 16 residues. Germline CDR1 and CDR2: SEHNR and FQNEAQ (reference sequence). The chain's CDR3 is CAGSPRPPEFQETQYF. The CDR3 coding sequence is TGTGCCGGCAGCCCTCGTCCGCCAGAGTTCCAAGAGACCCAGTACTTC.

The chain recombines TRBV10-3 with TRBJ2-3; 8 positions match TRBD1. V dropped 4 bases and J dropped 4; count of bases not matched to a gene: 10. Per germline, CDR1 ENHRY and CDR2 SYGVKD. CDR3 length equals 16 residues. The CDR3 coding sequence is TGTGCCATCAGTGGACCCGACAGGGGATCGGCAGATACGCAGTATTTT. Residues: CAISGPDRGSADTQYF.

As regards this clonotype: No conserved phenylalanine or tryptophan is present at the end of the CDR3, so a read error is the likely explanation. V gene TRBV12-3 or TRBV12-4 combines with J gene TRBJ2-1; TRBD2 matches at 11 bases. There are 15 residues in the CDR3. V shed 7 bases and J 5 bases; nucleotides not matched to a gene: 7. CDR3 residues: CASTLGTSGNNEQFL. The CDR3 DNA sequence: TGTGCCAGCACCTTGGGGACTAGCGGCAACAATGAGCAGTTCCTC.

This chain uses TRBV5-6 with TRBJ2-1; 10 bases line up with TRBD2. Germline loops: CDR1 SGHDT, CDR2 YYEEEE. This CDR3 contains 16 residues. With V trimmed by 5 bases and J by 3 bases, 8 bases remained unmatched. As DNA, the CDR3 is TGTGCCAGCAGTAGTAGAAGGACTAGCGGCTACAATGAGCAGTTCTTC. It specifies CASSSRRTSGYNEQFF.

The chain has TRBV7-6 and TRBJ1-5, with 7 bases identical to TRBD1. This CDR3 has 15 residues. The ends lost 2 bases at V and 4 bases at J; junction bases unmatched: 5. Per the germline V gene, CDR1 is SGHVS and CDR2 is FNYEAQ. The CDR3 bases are TGTGCCAGCAGCTTAACCGGGACAGCAAATCAGCCCCAGCATTTT. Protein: CASSLTGTANQPQHF.

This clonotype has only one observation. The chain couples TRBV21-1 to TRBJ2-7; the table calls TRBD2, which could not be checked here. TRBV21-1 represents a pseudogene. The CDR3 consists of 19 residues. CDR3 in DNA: TGCGCCAGCAGCAATTCTAAACTAGCGGGAGGGCATCCAGCCTACGAGCAGTACTTC. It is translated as CASSNSKLAGGHPAYEQYF.

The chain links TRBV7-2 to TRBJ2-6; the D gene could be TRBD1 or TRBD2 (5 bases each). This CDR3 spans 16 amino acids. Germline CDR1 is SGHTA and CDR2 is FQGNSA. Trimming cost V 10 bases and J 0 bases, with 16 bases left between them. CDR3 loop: CATPGRMSSGANVLTF. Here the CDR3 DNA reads TGTGCCACTCCGGGACGGATGAGCTCTGGGGCCAACGTCCTGACTTTC.

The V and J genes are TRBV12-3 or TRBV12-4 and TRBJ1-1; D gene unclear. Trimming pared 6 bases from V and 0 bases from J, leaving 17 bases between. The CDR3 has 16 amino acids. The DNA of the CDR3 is TGTGCCAGCAGCCTCGGAAGGGCGGCTATGAACACTGAAGCTTTCTTT. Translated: CASSLGRAAMNTEAFF.

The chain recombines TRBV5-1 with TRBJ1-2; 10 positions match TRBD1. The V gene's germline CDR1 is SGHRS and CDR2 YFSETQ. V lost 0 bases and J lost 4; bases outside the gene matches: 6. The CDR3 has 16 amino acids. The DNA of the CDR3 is TGCGCCAGCAGCTTGGGTCTTAGGACAGGGGGCTATGGCTACACCTTC. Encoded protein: CASSLGLRTGGYGYTF.

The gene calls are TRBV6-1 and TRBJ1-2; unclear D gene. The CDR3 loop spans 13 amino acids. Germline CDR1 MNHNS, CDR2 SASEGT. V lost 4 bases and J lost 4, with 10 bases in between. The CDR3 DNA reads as TGTGCCAGCAGTGTAAACACCATCTATGGCTACACCTTC. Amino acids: CASSVNTIYGYTF.

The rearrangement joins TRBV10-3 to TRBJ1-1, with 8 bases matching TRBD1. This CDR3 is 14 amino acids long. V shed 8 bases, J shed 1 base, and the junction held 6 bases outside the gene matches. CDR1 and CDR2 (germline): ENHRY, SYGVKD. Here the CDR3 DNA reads TGTGCCATCGGATCGACAGGGGAGAACACTGAAGCTTTCTTT. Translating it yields CAIGSTGENTEAFF.

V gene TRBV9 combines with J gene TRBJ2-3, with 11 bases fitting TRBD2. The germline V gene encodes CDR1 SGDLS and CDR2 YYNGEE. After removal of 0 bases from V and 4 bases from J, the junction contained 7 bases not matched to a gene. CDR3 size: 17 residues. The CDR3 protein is CASSVGASGRLSDTQYF. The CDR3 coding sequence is TGTGCCAGCAGCGTAGGGGCTAGCGGGAGGTTGTCAGATACGCAGTATTTT. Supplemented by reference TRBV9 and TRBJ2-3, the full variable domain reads DSGVTQTPKHLITATGQRVTLRCSPRSGDLSVYWYQQSLDQGLQFLIQYYNGEERAKGNILERFSAQQFPDLHSELNLSSLELGDSALYFCASSVGASGRLSDTQYFGPGTRLTVL.

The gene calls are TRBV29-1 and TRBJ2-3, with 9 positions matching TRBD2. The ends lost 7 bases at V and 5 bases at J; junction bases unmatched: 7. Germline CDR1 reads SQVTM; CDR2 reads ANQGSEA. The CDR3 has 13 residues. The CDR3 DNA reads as TGCAGCGAGGCTAGCGGGGAGTTAGATACGCAGTATTTT. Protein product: CSEASGELDTQYF.

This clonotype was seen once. The CDR3 here is CASSEVTGPGQYF. In nucleotides, the CDR3 is TGTGCCAGCAGTGAGGTAACAGGGCCTGGGCAGTACTTC. The chain couples TRBV6-1 to TRBJ2-7, with a tentative D call TRBD1 (6 bases). V lost 3 bases and J lost 9, with 15 bases in between. CDR3 length: 13 amino acids. Germline-derived CDR1 and CDR2 are MNHNS and SASEGT.

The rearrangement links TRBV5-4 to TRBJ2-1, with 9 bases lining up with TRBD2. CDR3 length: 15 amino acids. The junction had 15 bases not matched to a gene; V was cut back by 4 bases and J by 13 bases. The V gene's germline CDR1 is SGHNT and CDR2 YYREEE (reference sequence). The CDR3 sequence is CASSLPGLAEESQFF. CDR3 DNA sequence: TGTGCCAGCAGCCTACCGGGACTAGCAGAGGAGAGTCAGTTCTTC.

CDR3 DNA: TGTGCCACCAGTGATCCAGGACAGGGCTATGAGCAGTTCTTC. As protein: CATSDPGQGYEQFF. The chain has TRBV24-1 and TRBJ2-1; 8 bases align to TRBD1. Germline CDR1 is KGHDR and CDR2 is SFDVKD. The junction had 5 bases not matched to a gene; V was cut back by 3 bases and J by 8 bases. This CDR3 comprises 14 residues.

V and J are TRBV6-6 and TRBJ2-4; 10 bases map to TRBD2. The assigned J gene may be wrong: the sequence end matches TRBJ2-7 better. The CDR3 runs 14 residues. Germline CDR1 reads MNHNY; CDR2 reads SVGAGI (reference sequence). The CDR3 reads CASSKMGLAFEQYF. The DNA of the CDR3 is TGTGCCAGCAGCAAGATGGGACTAGCGTTCGAGCAGTACTTC.

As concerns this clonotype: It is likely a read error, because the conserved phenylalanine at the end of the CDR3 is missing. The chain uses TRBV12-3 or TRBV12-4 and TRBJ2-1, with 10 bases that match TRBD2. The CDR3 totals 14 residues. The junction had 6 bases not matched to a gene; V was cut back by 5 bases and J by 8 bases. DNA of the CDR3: TGTGCCAGCAGTCGAGCGGGGGGGTTCCATGAGCAGTTCTTA. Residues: CASSRAGGFHEQFL.

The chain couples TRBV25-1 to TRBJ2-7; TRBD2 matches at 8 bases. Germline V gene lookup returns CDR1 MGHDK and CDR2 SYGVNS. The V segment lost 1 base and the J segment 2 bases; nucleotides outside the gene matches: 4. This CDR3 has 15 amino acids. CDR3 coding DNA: TGTGCCAGCAGTGAATTGCGGGGGGCTCCCTACGAGCAGTACTTC. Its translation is CASSELRGAPYEQYF.

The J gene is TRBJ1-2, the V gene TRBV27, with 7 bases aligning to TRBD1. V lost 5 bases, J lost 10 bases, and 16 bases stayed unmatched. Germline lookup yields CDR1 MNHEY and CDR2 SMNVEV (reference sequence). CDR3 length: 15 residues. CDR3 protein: CASSPTSGGQTYYTF. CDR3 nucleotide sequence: TGTGCCAGCAGTCCCACCTCCGGGGGACAGACATACTACACCTTC.

Here the CDR3 DNA reads TGCAGTGCTAGACTCAACCTAGCGGGTCCCTACGAGCAGTACTTC. This sequence encodes CSARLNLAGPYEQYF. The chain couples TRBV20-1 to TRBJ2-7; 8 bases fit TRBD2. Germline-derived CDR1 and CDR2 are DFQATT and SNEGSKA (reference sequence). V shed 2 bases and J 2 bases; nucleotides not matched to a gene: 8. The CDR3 runs 15 residues.

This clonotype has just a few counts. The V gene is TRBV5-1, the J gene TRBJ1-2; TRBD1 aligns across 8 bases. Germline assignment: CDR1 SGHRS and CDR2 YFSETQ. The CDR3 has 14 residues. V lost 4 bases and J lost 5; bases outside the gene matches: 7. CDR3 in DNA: TGCGCCAGCAGCCTGACAGGGGAGGCATATGGCTACACCTTC. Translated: CASSLTGEAYGYTF.

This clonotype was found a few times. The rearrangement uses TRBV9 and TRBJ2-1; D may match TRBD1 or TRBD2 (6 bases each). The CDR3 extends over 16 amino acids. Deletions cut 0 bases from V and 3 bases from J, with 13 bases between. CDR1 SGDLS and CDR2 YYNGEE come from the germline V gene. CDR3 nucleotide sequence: TGTGCCAGCAGCGTAGAAGTAGCGGACAGCTACAATGAGCAGTTCTTC. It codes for CASSVEVADSYNEQFF.

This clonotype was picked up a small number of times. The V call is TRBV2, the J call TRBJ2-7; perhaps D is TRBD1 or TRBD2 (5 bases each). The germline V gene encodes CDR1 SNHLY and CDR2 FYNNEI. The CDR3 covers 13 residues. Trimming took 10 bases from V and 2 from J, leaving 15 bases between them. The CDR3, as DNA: TGTGCCACCCGGCCGGGGCAGACCTACGAGCAGTACTTC. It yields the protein CATRPGQTYEQYF.

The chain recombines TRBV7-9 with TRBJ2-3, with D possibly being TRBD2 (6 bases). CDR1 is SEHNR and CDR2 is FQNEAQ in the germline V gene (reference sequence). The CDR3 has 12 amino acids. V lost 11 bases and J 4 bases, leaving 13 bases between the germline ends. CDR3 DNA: TGTGCCGGGACTTTCAGGGCAGATACGCAGTATTTT. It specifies CAGTFRADTQYF.

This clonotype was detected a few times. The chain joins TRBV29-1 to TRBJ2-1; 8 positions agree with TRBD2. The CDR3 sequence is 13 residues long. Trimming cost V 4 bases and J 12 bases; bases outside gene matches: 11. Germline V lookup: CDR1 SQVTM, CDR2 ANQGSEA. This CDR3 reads CSVVGLGAWGQFF. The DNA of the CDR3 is TGCAGCGTTGTGGGACTAGGGGCCTGGGGGCAGTTCTTC.

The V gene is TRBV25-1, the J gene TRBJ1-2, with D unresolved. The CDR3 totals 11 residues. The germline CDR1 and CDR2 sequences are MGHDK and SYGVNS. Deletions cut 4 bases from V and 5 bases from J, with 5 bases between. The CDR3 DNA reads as TGTGCCAGCAGTGCCGCGTATGGCTACACCTTC. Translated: CASSAAYGYTF.

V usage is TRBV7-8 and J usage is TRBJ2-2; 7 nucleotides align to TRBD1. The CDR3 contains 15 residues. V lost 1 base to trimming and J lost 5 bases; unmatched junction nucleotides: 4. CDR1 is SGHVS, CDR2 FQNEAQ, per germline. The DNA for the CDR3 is TGTGCCAGCAGCTTAGTAGGGGGCTCTACCGGGGAGCTGTTTTTT. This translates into CASSLVGGSTGELFF.

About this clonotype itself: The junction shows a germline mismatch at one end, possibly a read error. CDR3 bases: TGCAGTGCTTTCCCCCCAGGGGGTAATTCGCCCCTCCACTTT. Translating it yields CSAFPPGGNSPLHF. V is TRBV20-1 and J is TRBJ1-6; TRBD1 aligns across 7 bases. Germline V gives CDR1 DFQATT, CDR2 SNEGSKA (reference sequence). CDR3 size: 14 residues.